The rows below give T cell receptor beta chains drawn from one sample of a study of shared clonotypes between healthy human individuals. Method: immunoSEQ multiplex PCR; TCRdb's copy keeps in-frame clones and lacks some. This sample has some 2,000,000 clones, with 85% to 95% found just once. Sequencing was done on a sample of naive CD4+ T cells sorted from blood. The receptors shown here come from a man aged 18 to 29 in good health. Both conserved end residues are part of each CDR3. Each record gives: D gene, V gene, J gene, clone size, CDR3 DNA, CDR3 protein. The D gene is left open where the match is weak. Where a row states a size, it is once, few, many or the class of an expanded clone; other rows omit it.

.	TRBV15	TRBJ2-7	.	TGTGCCACCAGCTCCGGGTCCGATTCCTACGAGCAGTACTTC	CATSSGSDSYEQYF
TRBD2	TRBV10-3	TRBJ2-5	.	TGTGCCATCAGTGACATAGCGGGGGGCTGGGAGACCCAGTACTTC	CAISDIAGGWETQYF
TRBD2	TRBV19	TRBJ2-4	.	TGTGCCAGTAGTTGGGAGGGCCTAGCCAAAAACATTCAGTACTTC	CASSWEGLAKNIQYF
.	TRBV28	TRBJ1-4	.	TGTGCCAGCACCCCGAGGGGTTCAACTAATGAAAAACTGTTTTTT	CASTPRGSTNEKLFF
.	TRBV6-1	TRBJ2-6	.	TGTGCCAGCTGGGCCAACGTCCTGACTTTC	CASWANVLTF
.	TRBV19	TRBJ2-2	.	TGTGCCAGTAGTCGCAGGGGGGCGAACACCGGGGAGCTGTTTTTT	CASSRRGANTGELFF
.	TRBV29-1	TRBJ1-3	.	TGCAGCGTTGAACTTGGAAACACCATATATTTT	CSVELGNTIYF
.	TRBV7-2	TRBJ2-3	.	TGTGCCAGCAGCTTAGGCGGACTAAGCACAGATACGCAGTATTTT	CASSLGGLSTDTQYF
.	TRBV29-1	TRBJ2-2	.	TGCAGCGTTGAAGATCCAGGAAAGAACACCGGGGAGCTGTTTTTT	CSVEDPGKNTGELFF
.	TRBV7-2	TRBJ1-5	once	TGTGCCAGCAGCTTAGAGGCTCGTCAGCCCCAGCATTTT	CASSLEARQPQHF
TRBD2	TRBV19	TRBJ2-3	.	TGTGCCAGTAGTATGGGAAGCGGGAGAAGCGCAGATACGCAGTATTTT	CASSMGSGRSADTQYF
.	TRBV18	TRBJ2-2	.	TGTGCCAGCTCCTCCCAGAGCCCCTCGAACACCGGGGAGCTGTTTTTT	CASSSQSPSNTGELFF
TRBD1	TRBV7-9	TRBJ1-2	.	TGTGCCAGCAGCTTAGTTTTGGCAGGGGGCGCGAATGGCTACACCTTC	CASSLVLAGGANGYTF
.	TRBV2	TRBJ1-2	.	TGTGCCAGCACCAGATTTAGTGGCTACACCTTC	CASTRFSGYTF
.	TRBV19	TRBJ1-4	few	TGTGCCAGTGGACAAGGGGAAAAACTGTTTTTT	CASGQGEKLFF
.	TRBV28	TRBJ1-4	.	TGTGCCAGCAGTTTGGGAGGCTCGGGGGCCCGCGTTGCAACTAATGAAAAACTGTTTTTT	CASSLGGSGARVATNEKLFF
.	TRBV14	TRBJ2-2	.	TGTGCCAGCAGCTCCTGGAATACCGGGGAGCTGTTTTTT	CASSSWNTGELFF
TRBD2	TRBV29-1	TRBJ2-1	.	TGCAGCGTTATGGCGGGAGCCCTCTCCTACAATGAGCAGTTCTTC	CSVMAGALSYNEQFF
TRBD1	TRBV27	TRBJ1-5	.	TGTGCCAGCAGCCGAGGACAGGGAGAGGTCGGTCAGCCCCAGCATTTT	CASSRGQGEVGQPQHF
.	TRBV7-9	TRBJ1-2	.	TGTGCCAGCAGAGGGGGGGAGCATGGCTACACCTTC	CASRGGEHGYTF
TRBD2	TRBV30	TRBJ2-1	.	TGTGCCTGGATAAGCGTCAGGACTAGCGGACACAATGAGCAGTTCTTC	CAWISVRTSGHNEQFF
.	TRBV11-2	TRBJ1-2	.	TGTGCCAGCAGCTTAGGGCCAATTACTAACTATGGCTACACCTTC	CASSLGPITNYGYTF
TRBD2	TRBV13	TRBJ2-2	.	TGTGCCAGCAGCTTAGGCCTGGCTAGCGGGCAGACCGGGGAGCTGTTTTTT	CASSLGLASGQTGELFF
.	TRBV9	TRBJ2-5	.	TGTGCCAGCAGCGTAGGACGCCAAGAGACCCAGTACTTC	CASSVGRQETQYF
.	TRBV14	TRBJ1-1	once	TGTGCCAGCAGCCAAGATCTCGGGTCCACTGAAGCTTTCTTT	CASSQDLGSTEAFF
.	TRBV5-1	TRBJ2-7	.	TGCGCCAGCAGTTTGGAGGGTGCCGGGGGGCAGTACTTC	CASSLEGAGGQYF
.	TRBV29-1	TRBJ2-3	.	TGCAGCGTTCAACATACTTCTACCACAGATACGCAGTATTTT	CSVQHTSTTDTQYF
.	TRBV7-9	TRBJ2-1	.	TGTGCCAGCAGCCTTCGGACCCTCGCCCAGGGTGAGCAGTTCTTC	CASSLRTLAQGEQFF
.	TRBV6-5	TRBJ1-1	.	TGTGCCAGCTTCCAGAACACTGAAGCTTTCTTT	CASFQNTEAFF